This TCR beta chain was recorded in a study of T-cell reconstitution after alpha-beta-depleted transplantation in children. This clonotype was seen more than once but under ten times. Its antigen is unknown. This CDR3 has 15 residues. Trimming removed 1 base from V and 3 bases from J; junction bases left unmatched: 4. Looked up from germline, CDR1 is SGHAT and CDR2 is FQDESV (reference sequence). Study-level points and caveats: Surviving recipient T cells and intrathymic progenitors accounted for some patients' high TCRbeta diversity at day 60.

Using unique molecular identifiers, the investigators prepared the TCRbeta library. TCRdb re-called the PCR reads through MiXCR, storing one row per CDR3 protein. In the table there are about 120,000 distinct CDR3 sequences, about a tenth of which are singletons. The material sequenced was PBMCs, taken before TCRalphabeta/CD19-depleted stem cell transplant. This chain connects TRBV11-1 to TRBJ2-7; 9 bases are a match to TRBD2. The clonotype was recovered from a boy aged 2 to 10 with acute lymphoblastic leukemia, due to receive a stem cell transplant. The CDR3, as DNA: TGTGCCAGCAGCTTAGAGCTAGCGGGATTCTACGAGCAGTACTTC. Protein: CASSLELAGFYEQYF.